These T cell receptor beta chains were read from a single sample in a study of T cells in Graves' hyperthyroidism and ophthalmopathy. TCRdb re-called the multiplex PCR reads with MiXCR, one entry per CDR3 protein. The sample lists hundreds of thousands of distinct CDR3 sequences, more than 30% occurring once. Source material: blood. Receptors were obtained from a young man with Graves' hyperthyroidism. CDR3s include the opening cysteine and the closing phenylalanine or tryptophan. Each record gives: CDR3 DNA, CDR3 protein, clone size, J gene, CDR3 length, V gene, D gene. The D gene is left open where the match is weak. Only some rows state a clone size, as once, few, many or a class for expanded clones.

cdr3_nt: TGTGCCAGCAGCTTAGAGTCGGGGCCCTCGGGTTTCTTT
cdr3_aa: CASSLESGPSGFF
clone_size: many
j_call: TRBJ1-1
cdr3_length: 13
v_call: TRBV7-9
d_call: NA

cdr3_nt: TGTGCCAGCAGTTTACGGGACAGGGGTTCCGAGCCCCAGCATTTT
cdr3_aa: CASSLRDRGSEPQHF
clone_size: NA
j_call: TRBJ1-5
cdr3_length: 15
v_call: TRBV12-3/TRBV12-4
d_call: TRBD1

cdr3_nt: TGTGCCAGCAGCTCGCTGGACAGGGCCTACGAGCAGTACTTC
cdr3_aa: CASSSLDRAYEQYF
clone_size: many
j_call: TRBJ2-7
cdr3_length: 14
v_call: TRBV7-9
d_call: TRBD1

cdr3_nt: TGTGCCATCAAAGGGAATGGCTACACCTTC
cdr3_aa: CAIKGNGYTF
clone_size: many
j_call: TRBJ1-2
cdr3_length: 10
v_call: TRBV10-3
d_call: NA

cdr3_nt: TGTGCCAGCAGCTTAGTACAGTTGGGCACCATATATTTT
cdr3_aa: CASSLVQLGTIYF
clone_size: many
j_call: TRBJ1-3
cdr3_length: 13
v_call: TRBV7-2
d_call: NA

cdr3_nt: TGCCCCAGCAGCCGCCTCCCGGGGGCGGGCACTGAAGCTTTCTTT
cdr3_aa: CPSSRLPGAGTEAFF
clone_size: NA
j_call: TRBJ1-1
cdr3_length: 15
v_call: TRBV5-8
d_call: NA

cdr3_nt: TGTGCCAGCAGCTCGACAGGGGTTCAGGGCAGCACTGAAGCTTTCTTT
cdr3_aa: CASSSTGVQGSTEAFF
clone_size: NA
j_call: TRBJ1-1
cdr3_length: 16
v_call: TRBV7-6
d_call: TRBD1

cdr3_nt: TGTGCCACCAGCAGAGCTACAGGGGGTGGCAATCAGCCCCAGCATTTT
cdr3_aa: CATSRATGGGNQPQHF
clone_size: NA
j_call: TRBJ1-5
cdr3_length: 16
v_call: TRBV15
d_call: TRBD1

cdr3_nt: TGTGCCAGCAGCTTACAGGGAGCGGGGCAAGAGACCCAGTACTTC
cdr3_aa: CASSLQGAGQETQYF
clone_size: NA
j_call: TRBJ2-5
cdr3_length: 15
v_call: TRBV7-3
d_call: TRBD2

cdr3_nt: TGTGCCAGCAGCTCGGGGACTAGCTGGAAGACCCAGTACTTC
cdr3_aa: CASSSGTSWKTQYF
clone_size: few
j_call: TRBJ2-5
cdr3_length: 14
v_call: TRBV13
d_call: TRBD2

cdr3_nt: TGTGCCGGCAGCCGAGGAGGCGGGGAGCTGTTTTTT
cdr3_aa: CAGSRGGGELFF
clone_size: NA
j_call: TRBJ2-2
cdr3_length: 12
v_call: TRBV6-1
d_call: NA

cdr3_nt: TGTGCCAGCGGACTTAGGGGAAATCAGCCCCAGCATTTT
cdr3_aa: CASGLRGNQPQHF
clone_size: NA
j_call: TRBJ1-5
cdr3_length: 13
v_call: TRBV11-2
d_call: NA

cdr3_nt: TGTGCCAGCAGCTTAGACAGTAGAAGCGAAAAACTGTTTTTT
cdr3_aa: CASSLDSRSEKLFF
clone_size: NA
j_call: TRBJ1-4
cdr3_length: 14
v_call: TRBV7-2
d_call: NA

cdr3_nt: TGTGCCATCTCATCTACAGCGACGGATGAAGCTTTCTTT
cdr3_aa: CAISSTATDEAFF
clone_size: many
j_call: TRBJ1-1
cdr3_length: 13
v_call: TRBV10-3
d_call: NA

cdr3_nt: TGTGCCAGCAGCACTAGAGAAGCCATGGCGTCCGTTAAAGAGACCCAGTACTTC
cdr3_aa: CASSTREAMASVKETQYF
clone_size: NA
j_call: TRBJ2-5
cdr3_length: 18
v_call: TRBV7-8
d_call: NA